One and the same sample provided the 18 T cell receptor beta chains below, sequenced in a study of cytomegalovirus exposure and HLA in healthy donors. The PCR had 60 Vbeta and 13 Jbeta primers. Sequencing used immunoSEQ multiplex PCR; TCRdb keeps in-frame clones, though not all of them. The sample records under 150,000 clones, approximately 84% being singletons. Sample: PBMCs. The receptors were gathered from a man between 25 and 39 years old in good health and CMV-seropositive.

CDR3 DNA: TGCGCCAGCAGGGCCGCCACAGATACGCAGTATTTT. It yields the protein CASRAATDTQYF. V gene TRBV5-1 combines with J gene TRBJ2-3; unclear D gene. The CDR3 covers 12 residues. Trimming pared 5 bases from V and 2 bases from J, leaving 6 bases between. Germline values: CDR1 SGHRS, CDR2 YFSETQ.

V usage is TRBV19 and J usage is TRBJ1-1; no firm D call. Germline CDR1 and CDR2: LNHDA and SQIVND (reference sequence). This CDR3 is built from 12 residues. V was shortened by 5 bases and J by 7 bases, with 11 bases between the two germline ends. The CDR3 bases are TGTGCCAGTAGTCCCCGGCGGTATGAAGCTTTCTTT. It is translated as CASSPRRYEAFF.

V is TRBV4-1 and J is TRBJ2-6; TRBD2 matches at 7 bases. The V and J ends lost 3 bases and 0 bases, in that order; junction bases with no gene match: 11. This CDR3 spans 19 amino acids. In germline, CDR1 is MGHRA, CDR2 YSYEKL. The CDR3 nucleotides are TGCGCCAGCAGCCAGGTGCGCGGGAGATTCGCCTCTGGGGCCAACGTCCTGACTTTC. It codes for CASSQVRGRFASGANVLTF.

This clone appeared a few times. V gene TRBV28 combines with J gene TRBJ2-1; D is unclear. The V and J ends lost 2 bases and 8 bases respectively, with 10 bases between them. The length of the CDR3 is 13 residues. Germline CDR1 is MDHEN and CDR2 is SYDVKM. Here the CDR3 reads CASSLTPRDEQFF. CDR3 DNA sequence: TGTGCCAGCAGTTTAACCCCCCGAGATGAGCAGTTCTTC.

The J gene is TRBJ2-7, the V gene TRBV10-1; perhaps TRBD2 as D (6 bases). V shed 7 bases and J shed 2 bases, with 9 bases lying between them. The germline gives CDR1 WNHNN, CDR2 SYGVQD (reference sequence). The CDR3 contains 12 residues. The CDR3 DNA reads as TGCGCCAGCAAGGAGGGACCCTACGAGCAGTACTTC. This encodes CASKEGPYEQYF.

This chain connects TRBV5-4 to TRBJ2-5, with D maybe TRBD2 (7 bases). CDR3 length: 15 amino acids. Germline V gives CDR1 SGHNT, CDR2 YYREEE (reference sequence). V was trimmed by 0 bases and J by 5 bases, leaving 14 bases between them. CDR3 in DNA: TGTGCCAGCAGCTTGGGGGGGGGCACGGTGGAGACCCAGTACTTC. Residues: CASSLGGGTVETQYF.

This chain uses TRBV19 with TRBJ1-5; possible D gene TRBD1, 6 bases. V was pared by 5 bases and J by 0 bases, with 14 bases between. The germline V gene has CDR1 LNHDA and CDR2 SQIVND (reference sequence). The CDR3 is 16 amino acids. Here the CDR3 DNA reads TGTGCCAGTAGTCTAACAGGGAAGTATAGCAATCAGCCCCAGCATTTT. Its translation is CASSLTGKYSNQPQHF.

The chain has TRBV25-1 and TRBJ2-3, with TRBD2 as a possible D gene (6 bases). The CDR3 spans 14 residues. CDR1 and CDR2 (germline): MGHDK, SYGVNS. Deletions cut 7 bases from V and 2 bases from J, with 13 bases between. CDR3 sequence: CASKPGLLTDTQYF. The CDR3 DNA follows: TGTGCCAGCAAGCCGGGACTCCTCACAGATACGCAGTATTTT.

The chain links TRBV14 to TRBJ2-1; unclear D gene. With 2 bases removed from V and 4 bases from J, the gap between germline ends came to 6 bases. The CDR3 extends over 13 amino acids. Germline V CDR1 and CDR2: SGHDN, FVKESK. CDR3 protein: CASSQQRYNEQFF. As DNA, the CDR3 is TGTGCCAGCAGCCAACAGCGTTACAATGAGCAGTTCTTC.

This clone was seen just once. The V gene is TRBV6-1, the J gene TRBJ2-7; 8 nucleotides agree with TRBD1. Looked up from germline, CDR1 is MNHNS and CDR2 is SASEGT. V shed 5 bases and J 4 bases; nucleotides not matched to a gene: 7. The CDR3 length is 14 residues. This chain's CDR3 is CASSPQDRAYEQYF. The CDR3 DNA sequence: TGTGCCAGCAGTCCCCAGGACAGGGCATACGAGCAGTACTTC.

The V gene is TRBV2, the J gene TRBJ1-5; tentative D call: TRBD1 (6 bases). The CDR3 is 15 residues long. V was clipped by 7 bases and J by 1 base, with 14 bases between them. CDR1 is SNHLY and CDR2 is FYNNEI in the germline V gene. This chain's CDR3 is CASTQADRSNQPQHF. Written as DNA, the CDR3 is TGTGCCAGCACCCAAGCGGACAGAAGCAATCAGCCCCAGCATTTT.

The chain employs TRBV14 and TRBJ2-5, with 7 bases aligning to TRBD1. The CDR3 runs to 15 residues. V lost 4 bases, J lost 5 bases, and 10 bases stayed unmatched. Germline values: CDR1 SGHDN, CDR2 FVKESK. Here the CDR3 reads CASSPRTGGGETQYF. The CDR3 region has the DNA TGTGCCAGCAGCCCCCGGACAGGAGGCGGGGAGACCCAGTACTTC.

This chain connects TRBV28 to TRBJ2-7; D call uncertain. With 3 bases removed from V and 7 bases from J, the gap between germline ends came to 19 bases. This CDR3 spans 15 amino acids. Germline loops: CDR1 MDHEN, CDR2 SYDVKM. CDR3 in DNA: TGTGCCAGCAGTTTGATTGGGCTCGCAGGTGGAGAGCAGTACTTC. Residues: CASSLIGLAGGEQYF.

This chain uses TRBV4-1 with TRBJ2-1; tentatively, D is TRBD2 (5 bases). The germline V and J ends were trimmed by 2 bases and 4 bases, with 12 bases remaining between them. CDR1 MGHRA and CDR2 YSYEKL come from the germline V gene. This CDR3 spans 15 amino acids. CDR3 bases: TGCGCCAGCAGCCAATCGCCTAGCAGATACAATGAGCAGTTCTTC. Encoded protein: CASSQSPSRYNEQFF.

The chain recombines TRBV11-2 with TRBJ2-3; 7 bases are a match to TRBD2. V lost 4 bases and J lost 9; bases outside the gene matches: 10. The CDR3 has 14 residues. The V gene's germline CDR1 is SGHAT and CDR2 FQNNGV. As DNA, the CDR3 is TGTGCCAGCAGCTCCCCCGGCAGCGGGATAACGCAGTATTTT. Amino acid sequence: CASSSPGSGITQYF.

V gene TRBV6-5 combines with J gene TRBJ1-2, with 10 bases that match TRBD1. The CDR3 contains 15 residues. Trimming took 6 bases from V and 7 from J; bases not matched to a gene: 11. Germline V gives CDR1 MNHEY, CDR2 SVGAGI. The CDR3, as DNA: TGTGCCAGCAGCCCCCCGGGACAGGGGTTAAGTGGCTACACCTTC. It specifies CASSPPGQGLSGYTF.

The V gene is TRBV28, the J gene TRBJ2-5; TRBD2 aligns across 9 bases. V lost 6 bases, J lost 2 bases, and 7 bases stayed unmatched. The CDR3 is made up of 15 amino acids. CDR1 is MDHEN and CDR2 is SYDVKM in the germline V gene. Here the CDR3 DNA reads TGTGCCAGCAGAATAGGACTAGCGAGACAAGAGACCCAGTACTTC. It yields the protein CASRIGLARQETQYF.

A few counts support this clone. The chain joins TRBV2 to TRBJ2-5; unclear D gene. The J call is uncertain, as TRBJ2-7 better fits the DNA end. Looked up from germline, CDR1 is SNHLY and CDR2 is FYNNEI. The CDR3 totals 13 residues. The CDR3 bases are TGTGCCAGCAGTGAGTACAGAACCTACGAGCAGTACTTC. This encodes CASSEYRTYEQYF.